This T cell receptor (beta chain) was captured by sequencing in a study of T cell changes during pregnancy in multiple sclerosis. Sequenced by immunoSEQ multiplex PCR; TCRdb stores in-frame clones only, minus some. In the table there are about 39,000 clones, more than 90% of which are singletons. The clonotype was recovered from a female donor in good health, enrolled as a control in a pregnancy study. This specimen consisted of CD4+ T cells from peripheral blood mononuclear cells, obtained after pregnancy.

For the CDR3, the DNA is TGTGCCAGCAGCCCCGGGACAGGGGACGACAAGTTCTTC. As protein: CASSPGTGDDKFF. The chain has TRBV7-8 and TRBJ2-1, with 10 bases identical to TRBD1. This CDR3 is 13 amino acids long. V lost 5 bases to trimming and J lost 14 bases; unmatched junction nucleotides: 9. The V gene's germline CDR1 is SGHVS and CDR2 FQNEAQ.